The 29 T cell receptor beta chains in this list originate from one sample, sequenced in a study of blood T cell repertoires in COVID-19. Some clones are missing from TCRdb's copy, which holds only in-frame ones; the method was immunoSEQ multiplex PCR. The sample records more than 200,000 clones, 85% to 90% being singletons. Sequenced sample: PBMCs or T cells enriched from blood (not recorded which). Receptor source: a man aged 35-49 years who had recovered from COVID-19.

J is TRBJ1-3 and V is TRBV28; TRBD1 matches at 9 bases. The CDR3 totals 17 residues. CDR1 MDHEN and CDR2 SYDVKM come from the germline V gene. Trimming removed 10 bases from V and 0 bases from J; junction bases left unmatched: 13. CDR3 region: CATGTGTVIDSGNTIYF. In nucleotides, the CDR3 is TGTGCCACCGGGACAGGGACCGTTATTGACTCTGGAAACACCATATATTTT.

The chain has TRBV28 and TRBJ2-6, with D tentatively TRBD2 (5 bases). The germline V and J ends were trimmed by 7 bases and 2 bases, with 18 bases remaining between them. The CDR3 loop spans 17 amino acids. Germline V CDR1 and CDR2: MDHEN, SYDVKM. The CDR3 DNA sequence: TGTGCCAGCACCACTCGGCGAGGGAGAGCTGGGGCCAACGTCCTGACTTTC. This encodes CASTTRRGRAGANVLTF.

The chain recombines TRBV12-3 or TRBV12-4 with TRBJ1-4; TRBD1 agrees at 9 bases. The CDR3 extends over 13 amino acids. The trim removed 5 bases at V and 7 bases at J, leaving 2 bases unmatched. The CDR3 loop is CASSGQGSEKLFF. CDR3 DNA sequence: TGTGCCAGCAGTGGACAGGGGAGTGAAAAACTGTTTTTT.

This chain connects TRBV7-2 to TRBJ1-3; 11 bases line up with TRBD1. CDR1 is SGHTA and CDR2 is FQGNSA in the germline V gene. The CDR3 length is 16 residues. V lost 4 bases to trimming and J lost 3 bases; unmatched junction nucleotides: 5. DNA of the CDR3: TGTGCCAGCAGCTACGGACAGGGGGCAAGTGGAAACACCATATATTTT. Protein: CASSYGQGASGNTIYF.

The gene calls are TRBV5-1 and TRBJ2-1; 12 bases fit TRBD2. V dropped 7 bases and J dropped 0; count of bases not matched to a gene: 8. CDR3 length: 17 residues. Germline CDR1 SGHRS, CDR2 YFSETQ. The CDR3, as DNA: TGCGCCAGCCAAACTAGCGGGGGGCCTTACTCCTACAATGAGCAGTTCTTC. Its protein product is CASQTSGGPYSYNEQFF. Full variable domain (remainder filled in from reference TRBV5-1 and TRBJ2-1): KAGVTQTPRYLIKTRGQQVTLSCSPISGHRSVSWYQQTPGQGLQFLFEYFSETQRNKGNFPGRFSGRQFSNSRSEMNVSTLELGDSALYLCASQTSGGPYSYNEQFFGPGTRLTVL.

This rearrangement joins TRBV7-6 to TRBJ2-7; TRBD2 matches at 10 bases. The CDR3 sequence is 17 residues long. Germline loops: CDR1 SGHVS, CDR2 FNYEAQ. With V trimmed by 3 bases and J by 0 bases, 8 bases remained unmatched. This chain's CDR3 is CASSFSGLAGASYEQYF. The CDR3 bases are TGTGCCAGCAGCTTCTCAGGGCTAGCGGGGGCCTCCTACGAGCAGTACTTC.

This clone appeared a few times. The CDR3 DNA sequence: TGTGCCAGCAGCTCGGACAGCCTTTCCTACGAGCAGTACTTC. Protein: CASSSDSLSYEQYF. J is TRBJ2-7 and V is TRBV7-4; D is perhaps TRBD1 (6 bases). CDR1 is SGHVT and CDR2 is SQSDAQ in the germline V gene. The CDR3 totals 14 residues. The V end was cut by 4 bases, the J end by 1 base, with 11 bases between.

This clone was observed once. CDR3: CSGGVNTEAFF. CDR3 sequence (DNA): TGCAGTGGGGGGGTCAACACTGAAGCTTTCTTT. V usage is TRBV20-1 and J usage is TRBJ1-1, with a weak D call TRBD1 (5 bases). V was clipped by 7 bases and J by 2 bases, with 8 bases between them. The CDR3 extends over 11 amino acids. Germline values: CDR1 DFQATT, CDR2 SNEGSKA (reference sequence).

The genes are TRBV19 and TRBJ1-4, with 7 bases aligning to TRBD1. This CDR3 has 18 amino acids. Germline-derived CDR1 and CDR2 are LNHDA and SQIVND (reference sequence). The ends lost 2 bases at V and 0 bases at J; junction bases unmatched: 9. The CDR3 is CASSIWGDSPATNEKLFF. As DNA, the CDR3 is TGTGCCAGTAGTATATGGGGGGACAGCCCTGCAACTAATGAAAAACTGTTTTTT.

The chain joins TRBV14 to TRBJ2-5, with 8 bases identical to TRBD1. CDR3 length equals 14 residues. Trimming cost V 2 bases and J 5 bases; bases outside gene matches: 4. Looked up from germline, CDR1 is SGHDN and CDR2 is FVKESK. The CDR3 region is CASSQQDRAETQYF. The CDR3, as DNA: TGTGCCAGCAGCCAACAGGACAGGGCGGAGACCCAGTACTTC.

This chain joins TRBV6-6 and TRBJ1-2; TRBD1 matches at 10 bases. V was pared by 0 bases and J by 4 bases, with 5 bases of the junction left unmatched. The CDR3 contains 16 residues. Germline values: CDR1 MNHNY, CDR2 SVGAGI (reference sequence). In nucleotides, the CDR3 is TGTGCCAGCAGTTACTCGGACGGGACAGGGGCCTATGGCTACACCTTC. Translation gives CASSYSDGTGAYGYTF.

This sequence joins TRBV10-3 and TRBJ1-2; no clear D gene. This CDR3 has 16 residues. V dropped 3 bases and J dropped 0 bases, with 14 bases sitting between them. CDR1 ENHRY and CDR2 SYGVKD come from the germline V gene. CDR3 DNA sequence: TGTGCCATCAGTGACCCGGACTCACTTACTAACTATGGCTACACCTTC. Translated: CAISDPDSLTNYGYTF.

The chain carries TRBV6-4 and TRBJ2-7; 8 bases line up with TRBD1. CDR1 is MRHNA and CDR2 is SNTAGT in the germline V gene. This CDR3 comprises 20 residues. V was clipped by 0 bases and J by 2 bases; unmatched bases: 18. The CDR3 spells CASSDSCTGPDQGATYEQYF. CDR3 DNA: TGTGCCAGCAGTGACTCTTGCACGGGCCCGGATCAGGGGGCCACCTACGAGCAGTACTTC.

This sequence joins TRBV5-1 and TRBJ2-1; 8 bases agree with TRBD2. CDR1 is SGHRS and CDR2 is YFSETQ in the germline V gene. The CDR3 extends over 17 amino acids. V dropped 2 bases and J dropped 0; count of bases not matched to a gene: 7. The CDR3 nucleotides are TGCGCCAGCAGCTTATTAACTAGCGGTAGCTCCTACAATGAGCAGTTCTTC. Translation gives CASSLLTSGSSYNEQFF.

The V and J genes are TRBV5-1 and TRBJ2-1, with D perhaps TRBD2 (6 bases). V was trimmed by 3 bases and J by 6 bases, leaving 16 bases between them. The CDR3 is 15 amino acids. Germline assignment: CDR1 SGHRS and CDR2 YFSETQ. The CDR3 reads CASSSSGLPTNEQFF. In nucleotides, the CDR3 is TGCGCCAGCAGCTCATCGGGACTGCCAACCAATGAGCAGTTCTTC.

The chain couples TRBV5-1 to TRBJ2-3; 9 bases are shared with TRBD1. V shed 4 bases, J shed 3 bases, and the junction held 21 bases outside the gene matches. Germline-derived CDR1 and CDR2 are SGHRS and YFSETQ. The CDR3 extends over 20 amino acids. DNA for the CDR3: TGCGCCAGCAGCCTTACCAGGACAGGGGAATTGACCCGCTCAACAGATACGCAGTATTTT. The encoded protein is CASSLTRTGELTRSTDTQYF. Full variable domain (rest looked up from reference TRBV5-1 and TRBJ2-3): KAGVTQTPRYLIKTRGQQVTLSCSPISGHRSVSWYQQTPGQGLQFLFEYFSETQRNKGNFPGRFSGRQFSNSRSEMNVSTLELGDSALYLCASSLTRTGELTRSTDTQYFGPGTRLTVL.

This chain uses TRBV30 with TRBJ2-2; D gene uncertain. The CDR3 contains 13 residues. CDR1 is GTSNPN and CDR2 is SVGIG in the germline V gene (reference sequence). The V end was cut by 5 bases, the J end by 5 bases, with 12 bases between. CDR3 DNA: TGTGCCTGGGGCCCGAGGCGGACCGGGGAGCTGTTTTTT. Its protein product is CAWGPRRTGELFF.

The chain couples TRBV30 to TRBJ1-5; 7 nucleotides align to TRBD1. Germline V gives CDR1 GTSNPN, CDR2 SVGIG (reference sequence). The V and J ends lost 3 bases and 7 bases, in that order; junction bases with no gene match: 6. This CDR3 has 13 amino acids. The CDR3 sequence is CAWRRDRAQPQHF. The CDR3 DNA is TGTGCCTGGAGACGCGACAGGGCCCAGCCCCAGCATTTT.

The rearrangement joins TRBV9 to TRBJ2-2; the D gene is possibly TRBD2 (5 bases). Trimming stripped 0 bases from V and 0 bases from J, with 15 bases between. Germline CDR1 SGDLS, CDR2 YYNGEE. This CDR3 comprises 18 residues. CDR3 amino acids: CASSVEVEAASNTGELFF. DNA of the CDR3: TGTGCCAGCAGCGTAGAGGTGGAGGCCGCTTCGAACACCGGGGAGCTGTTTTTT.

This clone was counted a single time. This sequence joins TRBV30 and TRBJ1-2; no firm D call. V gave up 4 bases and J gave up 8 bases, with 14 bases separating them. The CDR3 consists of 12 residues. Germline V gene data show CDR1 as GTSNPN and CDR2 as SVGIG (reference sequence). CDR3 sequence reads: CAWKWSVGGYTF. CDR3 coding DNA: TGTGCCTGGAAGTGGAGTGTTGGGGGCTACACCTTC.

This clone occurred once. The V gene is TRBV23-1, the J gene TRBJ2-1, with 11 bases identical to TRBD1. TRBV23-1 is treated as an ORF (open reading frame) with a function not yet certain. J lost 9 bases, V lost 1 base, and 11 bases had no gene match. This CDR3 is built from 17 residues. The CDR3 DNA is TGCGCCAGCAGTCAATGGAAGGGACAGGGGGGGAGTGGTGAGCAGTTCTTC. It encodes CASSQWKGQGGSGEQFF.

The J gene is TRBJ1-1, the V gene TRBV6-4, with 11 bases that match TRBD1. V lost 4 bases and J lost 4; bases outside the gene matches: 2. This CDR3 is 14 amino acids long. CDR1 is MRHNA and CDR2 is SNTAGT in the germline V gene. CDR3 nucleotide sequence: TGTGCCAGCAGTGTCGGGACAGGGGGCACTGAAGCTTTCTTT. Protein: CASSVGTGGTEAFF.

The chain links TRBV28 to TRBJ1-1, with D unresolved. Germline V gene sequence: CDR1 MDHEN, CDR2 SYDVKM. V shed 6 bases and J shed 2 bases, with 7 bases lying between them. The CDR3 loop spans 12 amino acids. CDR3 in amino acids: CASSQVNTEAFF. CDR3 coding DNA: TGTGCCAGCAGCCAGGTAAACACTGAAGCTTTCTTT. The variable domain in full, completed from reference TRBV28 and TRBJ1-1, reads DVKVTQSSRYLVKRTGEKVFLECVQDMDHENMFWYRQDPGLGLRLIYFSYDVKMKEKGDIPEGYSVSREKKERFSLILESASTNQTSMYLCASSQVNTEAFFGQGTRLTVV.

This chain joins TRBV2 and TRBJ1-6; 8 bases align to TRBD1. J was trimmed by 4 bases and V by 6 bases; bases with no gene match: 8. Germline CDR1 is SNHLY and CDR2 is FYNNEI. The CDR3 extends over 16 amino acids. CDR3 bases: TGTGCCAGCAGCCGGGACAGGAGCTCGTATAATTCACCCCTCCACTTT. Its protein product is CASSRDRSSYNSPLHF.

This chain uses TRBV4-3 with TRBJ2-7; the match to TRBD1 covers 7 bases. This CDR3 has 15 amino acids. Trimming took 0 bases from V and 4 from J; bases not matched to a gene: 6. Germline V gene data show CDR1 as LGHNA and CDR2 as YSLEER. CDR3 sequence (DNA): TGCGCCAGCAGCCAAGAGCAAGACAGGGCTTACGAGCAGTACTTC. As protein: CASSQEQDRAYEQYF.

At least ten counts were recorded for this clone. The V and J genes are TRBV29-1 and TRBJ2-7; 8 positions match TRBD1. CDR3 length equals 12 residues. Germline V gives CDR1 SQVTM, CDR2 ANQGSEA. The V segment lost 8 bases and the J segment 3 bases; nucleotides outside the gene matches: 6. CDR3: CSTRTGSYEQYF. CDR3 DNA: TGCAGCACCCGGACAGGGAGCTACGAGCAGTACTTC.

This clone has a handful of counts. V usage is TRBV30 and J usage is TRBJ1-4, with a possible D match to TRBD1 (5 bases). Germline V CDR1 and CDR2: GTSNPN, SVGIG (reference sequence). This CDR3 region has 16 residues. V was clipped by 0 bases and J by 8 bases, with 19 bases between them. The CDR3 sequence: CAWSVKDTRGDEKLFF. CDR3 sequence (DNA): TGTGCCTGGAGTGTAAAGGATACCCGCGGGGACGAAAAACTGTTTTTT.

CDR3 protein: CASSQEDRGAGELFF. CDR3 DNA sequence: TGCGCCAGCAGCCAGGAAGACAGGGGTGCCGGGGAGCTGTTTTTT. The chain has TRBV4-1 and TRBJ2-2; 8 bases map to TRBD1. The germline V gene has CDR1 MGHRA and CDR2 YSYEKL. This CDR3 region has 15 residues. Trimming took 3 bases from V and 6 from J; bases not matched to a gene: 6.

This chain connects TRBV11-3 to TRBJ1-4; D remains ambiguous. This CDR3 is 16 amino acids long. Trimming took 1 base from V and 5 from J, leaving 14 bases between them. CDR1 is SGHNT and CDR2 is YENEEA in the germline V gene. The CDR3 DNA follows: TGTGCCAGCAGCTTAGGGTTTACACGTCGAAATGAAAAACTGTTTTTT. Translated: CASSLGFTRRNEKLFF.